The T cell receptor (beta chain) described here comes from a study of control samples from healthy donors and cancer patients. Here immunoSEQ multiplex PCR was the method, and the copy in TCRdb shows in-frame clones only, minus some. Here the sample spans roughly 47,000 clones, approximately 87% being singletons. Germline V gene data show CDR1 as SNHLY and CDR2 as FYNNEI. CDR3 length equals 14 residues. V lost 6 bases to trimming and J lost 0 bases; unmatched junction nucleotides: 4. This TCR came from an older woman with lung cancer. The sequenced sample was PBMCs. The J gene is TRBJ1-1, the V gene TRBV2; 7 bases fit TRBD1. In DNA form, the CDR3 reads TGTGCCAGCAGGGGGGACAGCATGAACACTGAAGCTTTCTTT. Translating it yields CASRGDSMNTEAFF.